The 30 T cell receptor beta chains given below trace back to one sample, sequenced in a study of blood T cells in healthy people across ages. A second PCR of 7 to 11 cycles used a sample-barcoded 5' primer and a J-beta primer mix. TCRdb re-called the 5' RACE reads through MiXCR, storing one row per CDR3 protein. The data contain hundreds of thousands of distinct CDR3 sequences, under 55% of them singletons. The sequencing sample was made of blood. These receptors all stem from a man aged 55 to 69 in good health.

This CDR3 reads CSVAGQGALTGELFF. CDR3 sequence (DNA): TGCAGCGTTGCCGGACAGGGGGCGCTGACCGGGGAGCTGTTTTTT. The chain recombines TRBV29-1 with TRBJ2-2, with TRBD1 matching 11 bases. The J segment lost 5 bases and the V segment lost 4 bases, leaving 6 bases of the junction unmatched. This CDR3 has 15 residues. From germline, CDR1 is SQVTM and CDR2 ANQGSEA.

The chain couples TRBV20-1 to TRBJ1-1; 9 bases agree with TRBD1. Trimming removed 7 bases from V and 10 bases from J; junction bases left unmatched: 19. Germline CDR1 DFQATT, CDR2 SNEGSKA (reference sequence). The CDR3 has 15 residues. CDR3 sequence reads: CSVLKSGTGPGGAFF. CDR3 coding DNA: TGCAGTGTACTTAAGAGTGGGACAGGGCCGGGGGGAGCTTTCTTT.

This rearrangement joins TRBV9 to TRBJ1-4; no clear D gene. Deletions cut 2 bases from V and 5 bases from J, with 10 bases between. CDR3 length equals 14 residues. Germline V gene data show CDR1 as SGDLS and CDR2 as YYNGEE. The CDR3 sequence: CASSVWEPNEKLFF. The CDR3 DNA is TGTGCCAGCAGCGTTTGGGAGCCAAATGAAAAACTGTTTTTT. Drawing the rest from reference TRBV9 and TRBJ1-4, the complete variable domain is DSGVTQTPKHLITATGQRVTLRCSPRSGDLSVYWYQQSLDQGLQFLIQYYNGEERAKGNILERFSAQQFPDLHSELNLSSLELGDSALYFCASSVWEPNEKLFFGSGTQLSVL.

This clonotype was seen just once. The V and J genes are TRBV7-2 and TRBJ2-4, with TRBD2 as a possible D gene (6 bases). Germline CDR1 and CDR2: SGHTA and FQGNSA. Trimming removed 5 bases at V and 3 bases at J, with 14 bases between. This CDR3 is built from 15 residues. The CDR3 here is CASSGDGTLKNIQYF. The CDR3 DNA reads as TGTGCCAGCAGCGGAGACGGGACTCTCAAAAACATTCAGTACTTC.

This chain joins TRBV2 and TRBJ1-2; 8 bases match TRBD1. In germline, CDR1 is SNHLY, CDR2 FYNNEI. The CDR3 runs to 11 residues. Trimming removed 6 bases from V and 12 bases from J; junction bases left unmatched: 6. The CDR3 nucleotides are TGTGCCAGCAGCGACCCGGACAGGGACACCTTC. This sequence encodes CASSDPDRDTF. The full variable domain, rest sourced from reference TRBV2 and TRBJ1-2, is EPEVTQTPSHQVTQMGQEVILRCVPISNHLYFYWYRQILGQKVEFLVSFYNNEISEKSEIFDDQFSVERPDGSNFTLKIRSTKLEDSAMYFCASSDPDRDTFGSGTRLTVV.

The V call is TRBV7-6, the J call TRBJ2-4; TRBD1 agrees at 7 bases. The end of the DNA is better explained by TRBJ2-7, so the J call may be wrong. The CDR3 spans 14 residues. The germline gives CDR1 SGHVS, CDR2 FNYEAQ. Written as DNA, the CDR3 is TGTGCCAGCAGCCCTGGGACAGACCCCTCCGAGCAGTACTTC. Protein: CASSPGTDPSEQYF.

The chain recombines TRBV7-2 with TRBJ2-3, with D perhaps TRBD1 (5 bases). CDR1 is SGHTA and CDR2 is FQGNSA in the germline V gene. Deletions cut 5 bases from V and 6 bases from J, with 12 bases between. The CDR3 has 13 amino acids. CDR3 bases: TGTGCCAGCAGCACCCGACCAGGGGATACGCAGTATTTT. Protein product: CASSTRPGDTQYF.

This clonotype came up many times. The rearrangement links TRBV9 to TRBJ2-2; D is perhaps TRBD1 (5 bases). V lost 0 bases and J 2 bases, leaving 8 bases between the germline ends. This CDR3 is 15 amino acids long. Germline lookup yields CDR1 SGDLS and CDR2 YYNGEE. CDR3 protein: CASSVETGNTGELFF. In nucleotides, the CDR3 is TGTGCCAGCAGCGTAGAAACAGGAAACACCGGGGAGCTGTTTTTT.

In its sample, this clonotype was seen once. The V gene is TRBV20-1, the J gene TRBJ1-5; TRBD1 matches at 7 bases. The germline gives CDR1 DFQATT, CDR2 SNEGSKA (reference sequence). The CDR3 consists of 14 residues. After removal of 0 bases from V and 6 bases from J, the junction contained 5 bases not matched to a gene. The CDR3 region has the DNA TGCAGTGCTAGAGATGGAGGGGGCAGTCAGCCCCAGCATTTT. Its translation is CSARDGGGSQPQHF.

This clonotype was observed a few times. This chain uses TRBV6-6 with TRBJ2-7, with D possibly being TRBD2 (5 bases). The CDR3 is 13 amino acids. Germline V gene data show CDR1 as MNHNY and CDR2 as SVGAGI (reference sequence). Between the trimmed V and J ends, which lost 5 bases and 3 bases, there was a span of 11 bases. CDR3 sequence: CASSILSVYEQYF. As DNA, the CDR3 is TGTGCCAGCAGTATCCTTAGCGTCTACGAGCAGTACTTC.

This clonotype has only a few counts. Here the CDR3 DNA reads TGCAGTGCTCCCGCAGTCGGGGGCTACACCTTC. This codes for CSAPAVGGYTF. The chain links TRBV20-1 to TRBJ1-2; no reliable D call. Deletions cut 5 bases from V and 8 bases from J, with 12 bases between. Looked up from germline, CDR1 is DFQATT and CDR2 is SNEGSKA (reference sequence). The CDR3 contains 11 residues.

The chain employs TRBV2 and TRBJ2-1, with TRBD2 identical over 11 bases. The V gene's germline CDR1 is SNHLY and CDR2 FYNNEI. Trimming at V came to 4 bases and at J to 9 bases, leaving 5 bases not matched to a gene. The CDR3 extends over 14 amino acids. DNA for the CDR3: TGTGCCAGCAGTGCCGGGACTAGCGGCACTGAGCAGTTCTTC. Protein product: CASSAGTSGTEQFF.

The chain carries TRBV6-6 and TRBJ2-3; D is undetermined. The V and J ends lost 6 bases and 8 bases respectively, with 15 bases between them. CDR1 MNHNY and CDR2 SVGAGI come from the germline V gene (reference sequence). The length of the CDR3 is 13 residues. CDR3 sequence (DNA): TGTGCCAGCAGCAGACCAGGAGAAGGTACGCAGTATTTT. Translation: CASSRPGEGTQYF.

This chain's CDR3 is CASSLFLAGRTYNEQFF. The CDR3 coding sequence is TGTGCCAGCAGCTTATTCCTAGCGGGGAGGACTTACAATGAGCAGTTCTTC. V and J are TRBV7-2 and TRBJ2-1; TRBD2 aligns across 9 bases. V trimming: 2 bases; J trimming: 4 bases; junction bases outside the gene matches: 9. Germline V gives CDR1 SGHTA, CDR2 FQGNSA. The CDR3 covers 17 residues.

In its sample, this clonotype was seen once. The J gene is TRBJ1-2, the V gene TRBV11-3; a possible D gene is TRBD1 (5 bases). The CDR3 totals 15 residues. Trimming took off 5 bases at V and 2 bases at J, with 15 bases between the two ends. Per the germline V gene, CDR1 is SGHNT and CDR2 is YENEEA. The CDR3 here is CASSERGTQNYGYTF. In DNA form, the CDR3 reads TGTGCCAGCAGCGAAAGAGGGACCCAAAACTATGGCTACACCTTC.

This clonotype was seen a few times. Compared with germline, one end of the junction differs, possibly owing to a read error. The V call is TRBV20-1, the J call TRBJ2-3; 8 bases agree with TRBD2. The V gene's germline CDR1 is DFQATT and CDR2 SNEGSKA (reference sequence). The CDR3 sequence is 14 residues long. The CDR3 spells CSAGPGGSTDTQYF. CDR3 nucleotide sequence: TGCAGTGCCGGGCCGGGGGGGAGCACGGATACGCAGTATTTT.

This clonotype was observed once. V is TRBV29-1 and J is TRBJ2-3; no reliable D call. From germline, CDR1 is SQVTM and CDR2 ANQGSEA. The V end lost 7 bases, the J end lost 7 bases, and 15 bases lay between the germline ends. The CDR3 extends over 12 amino acids. CDR3 in DNA: TGCAGCGGTGAGTCCTCTCTGAATACGCAGTATTTT. Protein: CSGESSLNTQYF.

This clonotype was observed a handful of times. V and J are TRBV20-1 and TRBJ2-7, with 10 nucleotides matching TRBD2. Losses at the gene ends were 6 bases for V and 7 bases for J; bases not matched to a gene: 9. Looked up from germline, CDR1 is DFQATT and CDR2 is SNEGSKA (reference sequence). This CDR3 has 13 amino acids. The CDR3, as DNA: TGCAGTGCCCCGGAGGGACTAGCGAGGGAGCAGTACTTC. Its protein product is CSAPEGLAREQYF.

The chain links TRBV10-2 to TRBJ1-5, with D uncertain. Trimming took 8 bases from V and 1 from J, leaving 12 bases between them. The CDR3 is made up of 14 amino acids. Germline values: CDR1 WSHSY, CDR2 SAAADI. Here the CDR3 reads CASHVGPSNQPQHF. The CDR3 region has the DNA TGCGCCAGCCACGTCGGCCCGAGCAATCAGCCCCAGCATTTT.

The V call is TRBV30, the J call TRBJ2-2, with D perhaps TRBD2 (7 bases). V gave up 1 base and J gave up 7 bases, with 16 bases separating them. In germline, CDR1 is GTSNPN, CDR2 SVGIG (reference sequence). The CDR3 loop spans 15 amino acids. The CDR3 loop reads CAWSALRGASGELFF. The CDR3 nucleotides are TGTGCCTGGAGTGCCCTCCGGGGGGCCAGCGGGGAGCTGTTTTTT.

This clonotype was detected only a few times. Since a much larger clone is just one base distant, this may be a read error. The chain is built from TRBV7-9 and TRBJ1-2; 11 bases line up with TRBD1. This CDR3 contains 15 residues. V lost 5 bases, J lost 6 bases, and 8 bases stayed unmatched. The V gene's germline CDR1 is SEHNR and CDR2 FQNEAQ (reference sequence). The DNA for the CDR3 is TGTGCCAGCAGCCGGACAGGGGGCGGCCCTGATGGCTACACCTTC. Amino acid sequence: CASSRTGGGPDGYTF. Combining the CDR3 with reference TRBV7-9 and TRBJ1-2 gives the whole variable domain DTGVSQNPRHKITKRGQNVTFRCDPISEHNRLYWYRQTLGQGPEFLTYFQNEAQLEKSRLLSDRFSAERPKGSFSTLEIQRTEQGDSAMYLCASSRTGGGPDGYTFGSGTRLTVV.

This clonotype appeared a single time. The rearrangement uses TRBV3-1 and TRBJ2-7; 8 bases are a match to TRBD1. V dropped 2 bases and J dropped 4; count of bases not matched to a gene: 7. The CDR3 has 15 residues. The germline V gene has CDR1 LGHDT and CDR2 YNNKEL (reference sequence). Here the CDR3 reads CASSQRGGQGYEQYF. CDR3 in DNA: TGTGCCAGCAGCCAACGCGGAGGACAGGGTTACGAGCAGTACTTC.

V usage is TRBV7-9 and J usage is TRBJ2-3, with D maybe TRBD2 (7 bases). CDR3 length: 16 residues. V was pared by 1 base and J by 4 bases, with 15 bases between. Germline-derived CDR1 and CDR2 are SEHNR and FQNEAQ (reference sequence). The CDR3 nucleotides read TGTGCCAGCAGCTTAGGGGGGCGGGAGCTTGCAGATACGCAGTATTTT. Its translation is CASSLGGRELADTQYF.

The rearrangement links TRBV20-1 to TRBJ2-1, with 8 bases lining up with TRBD2. V was pared by 7 bases and J by 7 bases, with 12 bases of the junction left unmatched. From germline, CDR1 is DFQATT and CDR2 SNEGSKA (reference sequence). CDR3 size: 14 residues. The CDR3 reads CSVVPGAGGNEQFF. The CDR3 DNA follows: TGCAGTGTGGTACCCGGGGCGGGGGGAAATGAGCAGTTCTTC.

This clonotype showed up just once. The V call is TRBV15, the J call TRBJ2-5; 7 positions match TRBD1. V lost 0 bases, J lost 11 bases, and 9 bases stayed unmatched. CDR1 and CDR2 (germline): LNHNV, YYDKDF (reference sequence). This CDR3 is built from 14 residues. In DNA, the CDR3 is TGTGCCACCAGCAGAGACAGGGGGAAATATGAGCAGTACTTC. Translation: CATSRDRGKYEQYF.

The chain is built from TRBV3-1 and TRBJ2-4, with D possibly matching TRBD1 (5 bases). V was cut by 4 bases and J by 2 bases, with 18 bases left in between. The CDR3 extends over 17 amino acids. Germline CDR1 and CDR2: LGHDT and YNNKEL (reference sequence). The CDR3 reads CASSPGSRVRTKNIQYF. The CDR3 DNA is TGTGCCAGCAGCCCCGGATCCAGGGTGAGGACCAAAAACATTCAGTACTTC.

This clonotype was observed at least ten times. This chain uses TRBV29-1 with TRBJ2-5; perhaps D is TRBD1 or TRBD2 (5 bases each). CDR3 size: 14 residues. Germline assignment: CDR1 SQVTM and CDR2 ANQGSEA. Trimming left V 7 bases short and J 1 base short, with 16 bases between. The CDR3 sequence: CSAPEVRGQETQYF. CDR3 DNA sequence: TGCAGCGCCCCGGAGGTTAGGGGCCAAGAGACCCAGTACTTC.

V usage is TRBV20-1 and J usage is TRBJ1-4; D is perhaps TRBD1 (5 bases). The CDR3 contains 13 residues. Germline lookup yields CDR1 DFQATT and CDR2 SNEGSKA (reference sequence). V was trimmed by 4 bases and J by 4 bases, leaving 10 bases between them. In DNA, the CDR3 is TGCAGTGCTACAGGGTTGAGTAATGAAAAACTGTTTTTT. Amino acid sequence: CSATGLSNEKLFF.

This clonotype was observed a handful of times. The chain links TRBV25-1 to TRBJ2-1; TRBD2 matches 13 bases. CDR1 is MGHDK and CDR2 is SYGVNS in the germline V gene. V trimming: 6 bases; J trimming: 8 bases; junction bases outside the gene matches: 16. CDR3 length: 18 amino acids. CDR3 DNA sequence: TGTGCCAGCAGCCCTGACCAACTAGCGGGGGGGCTCTTTCATGAGCAGTTCTTC. Encoded protein: CASSPDQLAGGLFHEQFF.

The V gene is TRBV20-1, the J gene TRBJ1-5; perhaps TRBD1 as D (5 bases). The CDR3 consists of 13 residues. Germline CDR1 reads DFQATT; CDR2 reads SNEGSKA (reference sequence). CDR3 nucleotides: TGCGGGACCTCAGGGCAAACGGGTCAGCCCCAGCATTTT. Amino acids: CGTSGQTGQPQHF.